The clone carrying this T cell receptor beta chain was detected a few times. The antigen is unknown. This sample was taken from a study of cytomegalovirus exposure and HLA in healthy donors. Study-wide results and limits: The study labeled around 160 TCR beta chains cytomegalovirus-associated. Later on, a genetic analysis was performed. It linked a missense variant in DCLRE1C with V- and J-gene trimming of TCR beta. In vitro data verified a few CMV-associated chains as specific for CMV antigens.

Primers: 60 Vbeta forward and 13 Jbeta reverse. The assay was immunoSEQ multiplex PCR, and TCRdb's table has in-frame clones only and misses some. This repertoire shows about 250,000 clones, approximately 70% found once; its top ten account for 2% to 2.5%. V shed 5 bases, J shed 6 bases, and the junction held 7 bases outside the gene matches. Germline lookup yields CDR1 MNHNY and CDR2 SVGAGI (reference sequence). The CDR3 totals 15 residues. This receptor was obtained from a female donor in good health and CMV-seronegative. This sequence joins TRBV6-6 and TRBJ2-1, with TRBD1 matching 10 bases. The sequencing input was PBMCs. CDR3 DNA sequence: TGTGCCAGCAGTCTACGGACAGGGGGATCCAATGAGCAGTTCTTC. It encodes CASSLRTGGSNEQFF.